The 9 T cell receptor beta chains reported below all come from one sample, sequenced in a study of naive and memory T cell subsets. An oligonucleotide containing a UMI was ligated to the 3' end of TCR cDNA. The SP2 primer and nested alpha and beta constant region primers amplified ligated cDNA in four rounds. TCRdb reprocessed the 5' RACE reads with MiXCR, giving one entry per CDR3 protein. The repertoire holds about 56,000 distinct CDR3 sequences, with around 7.3% as singletons. The receptors stem from a female donor in good health.

This clonotype was seen repeatedly, ten times or more. CDR3 nucleotide sequence: TGCGCCAGCCCCTTGGCTTTCTTT. Protein sequence: CASPLAFF. This sequence joins TRBV5-1 and TRBJ1-1; D is uncertain. The CDR3 runs to 8 residues. Germline values: CDR1 SGHRS, CDR2 YFSETQ. The V gene lost 7 bases and the J gene lost 11 bases, with 6 bases spanning the gap.

This clonotype was recorded many times. The genes are TRBV14 and TRBJ1-4; D ambiguous. The germline V gene has CDR1 SGHDN and CDR2 FVKESK. Trimming removed 2 bases at V and 1 base at J, with 8 bases between. This CDR3 spans 15 amino acids. As DNA, the CDR3 is TGTGCCAGCAGCCAACGGGGATTAACTAATGAAAAACTGTTTTTT. As protein: CASSQRGLTNEKLFF.

This sequence joins TRBV30 and TRBJ2-7, with D tentatively TRBD2 (5 bases). Germline V gives CDR1 GTSNPN, CDR2 SVGIG (reference sequence). The CDR3 spans 14 residues. V lost 4 bases and J 7 bases, leaving 20 bases between the germline ends. The CDR3 is CAWNRVRVRTEQYF. The CDR3 coding sequence is TGTGCCTGGAATCGAGTGAGGGTAAGAACAGAGCAGTACTTC.

This sequence joins TRBV20-1 and TRBJ1-2; possibly TRBD1 for D (5 bases). CDR3 length: 12 amino acids. Trimming left V 5 bases short and J 8 bases short, with 15 bases between. Germline V lookup: CDR1 DFQATT, CDR2 SNEGSKA (reference sequence). CDR3 region: CSAARGAEGYTF. CDR3 bases: TGCAGTGCTGCTAGAGGGGCAGAGGGCTACACCTTC.

This clonotype was counted many times. The CDR3 sequence is CASEREPRRETQYF. The CDR3 DNA reads as TGTGCCAGCGAACGGGAGCCAAGGAGAGAGACCCAGTACTTC. This rearrangement joins TRBV7-2 to TRBJ2-5; perhaps TRBD2 as D (6 bases). V was clipped by 8 bases and J by 4 bases, with 17 bases between them. CDR3 length: 14 residues. The germline gives CDR1 SGHTA, CDR2 FQGNSA. Combining the CDR3 with reference TRBV7-2 and TRBJ2-5 gives the whole variable domain GAGVSQSPSNKVTEKGKDVELRCDPISGHTALYWYRQSLGQGLEFLIYFQGNSAPDKSGLPSDRFSAERTGGSVSTLTIQRTQQEDSAVYLCASEREPRRETQYFGPGTRLLVL.

This clonotype showed up many times. The chain couples TRBV6-5 to TRBJ1-1, with a weak D call TRBD1 (5 bases). Germline V gene data show CDR1 as MNHEY and CDR2 as SVGAGI. Trimming removed 1 base at V and 5 bases at J, with 14 bases between. The CDR3 spans 15 residues. CDR3 bases: TGTGCCAGCAGTTACTTTAGGAGGGGCGGTACTGAAGCTTTCTTT. As protein: CASSYFRRGGTEAFF.

The sample holds many counts of this clonotype. The chain uses TRBV30 and TRBJ2-3; no clear D gene. Looked up from germline, CDR1 is GTSNPN and CDR2 is SVGIG (reference sequence). This CDR3 contains 14 residues. Trimming removed 0 bases from V and 1 base from J, with 8 bases in between. Here the CDR3 reads CAWSVYPRTDTQYF. The CDR3 DNA is TGTGCCTGGAGTGTATATCCGCGCACAGATACGCAGTATTTT.

The V gene is TRBV2, the J gene TRBJ1-4, with D tentatively TRBD1 (6 bases). The CDR3 spans 14 residues. Trimming took 6 bases from V and 5 from J, leaving 13 bases between them. From germline, CDR1 is SNHLY and CDR2 FYNNEI. The DNA of the CDR3 is TGTGCCAGCAGACCCACAGGGAACAATGAAAAACTGTTTTTT. This translates into CASRPTGNNEKLFF.

The J gene is TRBJ2-1, the V gene TRBV12-5; unclear D gene. Germline CDR1 is LGHNT and CDR2 is FRNRAP. The CDR3 consists of 16 residues. V was trimmed by 8 bases and J by 1 base, leaving 18 bases between them. This CDR3 reads CASSPRTALSYNEQFF. Written as DNA, the CDR3 is TGTGCTAGTAGTCCCCGGACGGCCCTTTCCTACAATGAGCAGTTCTTC.